The source of this TCR beta chain is a study of blood T cell repertoires in COVID-19. Overall study context: Spain, Italy and the United States supplied samples that represented acute and convalescent COVID-19. Sources were T cells, B-cell-depleted T cells, or PBMCs; the material itself was cDNA or gDNA.

In the original analysis: From reference gene primer amplification, estimates of nucleated cell counts were derived. Only in-frame clones appear in the TCRdb table, and some are missing; sequencing was by immunoSEQ multiplex PCR. V and J calls and clone size are given by that table; D and trimming were obtained from the DNA. The table shows about 70,000 clones, with roughly 86% occurring only once. The receptor comes from a human donor in a cohort sampled during active COVID-19. The sequencing sample was made of peripheral blood.

The CDR3 DNA sequence: TGTGCCAGCAGCTTAGCGGGCAGGGGGCTTAACTATGGCTACACCTTC. Translating gives CASSLAGRGLNYGYTF. V gene TRBV7-9 combines with J gene TRBJ1-2; TRBD1 matches 8 bases. The CDR3 sequence is 16 residues long. Germline CDR1 and CDR2: SEHNR and FQNEAQ (reference sequence). V was clipped by 0 bases and J by 1 base; unmatched bases: 4.